Listed here are 23 T cell receptor beta chains from one sample, sequenced in a study of cytomegalovirus exposure and HLA in healthy donors. It was with 60 Vbeta and 13 Jbeta primers that the PCR ran. The table came from immunoSEQ multiplex PCR; TCRdb's copy has only in-frame clones and leaves some out. Across roughly 77,000 clones, the top ten clones capture approximately 4.2% of the sample. The sequencing input was PBMCs. The source of these receptors is a young man in good health and CMV-seronegative.

The chain employs TRBV19 and TRBJ2-7; TRBD2 aligns across 12 bases. This CDR3 spans 16 amino acids. Germline V gives CDR1 LNHDA, CDR2 SQIVND (reference sequence). J gave up 6 bases and V 5 bases, and 11 bases lay outside the gene matches. The CDR3: CASSARLAGVKGEQYF. The CDR3 region has the DNA TGTGCCAGTAGTGCCCGACTAGCGGGAGTTAAAGGCGAGCAGTACTTC.

The genes are TRBV18 and TRBJ2-1, with D possibly being TRBD2 (5 bases). V dropped 2 bases and J dropped 8 bases, with 10 bases sitting between them. CDR1 KGHSH and CDR2 LQKENI come from the germline V gene. The CDR3 is made up of 13 amino acids. This chain's CDR3 is CASSPSLAHEQFF. The CDR3 DNA follows: TGTGCCAGCTCACCAAGTCTAGCACATGAGCAGTTCTTC.

V usage is TRBV9 and J usage is TRBJ2-2; weak D call: TRBD2 (6 bases). Germline V lookup: CDR1 SGDLS, CDR2 YYNGEE. The CDR3 is 14 amino acids. V was clipped by 3 bases and J by 7 bases, with 13 bases between them. The CDR3 sequence: CASSDVTGGGELFF. CDR3 DNA sequence: TGTGCCAGCAGCGACGTGACCGGGGGCGGGGAGCTGTTTTTT.

The chain couples TRBV4-1 to TRBJ2-2; 14 bases are a match to TRBD2. CDR1 and CDR2 from the germline V gene are MGHRA and YSYEKL. With V trimmed by 3 bases and J by 6 bases, 12 bases remained unmatched. The CDR3 loop spans 19 amino acids. The CDR3 coding sequence is TGCGCCAGCAGCCACCCCTATTCGACTAGCGGGGGGGTGGCCGGGGAGCTGTTTTTT. This translates into CASSHPYSTSGGVAGELFF.

The CDR3 region is CASSPPSGFNEQFF. CDR3 nucleotides: TGTGCCAGCTCACCACCGTCGGGGTTCAATGAGCAGTTCTTC. The J gene is TRBJ2-1, the V gene TRBV18, with D possibly matching TRBD2 (5 bases). Germline assignment: CDR1 KGHSH and CDR2 LQKENI. This CDR3 spans 14 amino acids. Trimming removed 0 bases from V and 6 bases from J, with 9 bases in between.

This chain uses TRBV6-5 with TRBJ1-4; unclear D gene. This CDR3 contains 14 residues. Deletions cut 7 bases from V and 8 bases from J, with 17 bases between. Germline-derived CDR1 and CDR2 are MNHEY and SVGAGI. CDR3 residues: CASKDSLTGEKLFF. The CDR3 DNA reads as TGTGCCAGCAAGGACTCATTAACGGGGGAAAAACTGTTTTTT.

The chain recombines TRBV30 with TRBJ2-1; 13 nucleotides match TRBD2. CDR3 length: 18 residues. The V segment lost 3 bases and the J segment 1 base; nucleotides outside the gene matches: 9. Germline V gene lookup returns CDR1 GTSNPN and CDR2 SVGIG (reference sequence). CDR3 amino acids: CAWRGTSGIKASYNEQFF. CDR3 in DNA: TGTGCCTGGAGGGGGACTAGCGGGATCAAAGCTTCCTACAATGAGCAGTTCTTC.

V is TRBV5-1 and J is TRBJ2-1; 7 bases match TRBD1. CDR1 is SGHRS and CDR2 is YFSETQ in the germline V gene. The CDR3 contains 15 residues. Unmatched junction bases numbered 9, after V lost 4 bases and J lost 5 bases. CDR3 protein: CASSLRIGQDNEQFF. The CDR3 bases are TGCGCCAGCAGCCTGCGTATAGGACAGGACAATGAGCAGTTCTTC.

The J gene is TRBJ1-1, the V gene TRBV9, with a weak D call TRBD1 (6 bases). Trimming took 3 bases from V and 2 from J, leaving 8 bases between them. CDR3 size: 13 residues. Germline V gene data show CDR1 as SGDLS and CDR2 as YYNGEE. The chain's CDR3 is CASSGTVNTEAFF. Written as DNA, the CDR3 is TGTGCCAGCAGCGGGACAGTAAACACTGAAGCTTTCTTT.

This chain connects TRBV7-9 to TRBJ2-2, with D maybe TRBD1 (5 bases). This CDR3 is built from 18 residues. V was pared by 2 bases and J by 0 bases, with 16 bases between. Germline values: CDR1 SEHNR, CDR2 FQNEAQ (reference sequence). The CDR3 region is CASSLLAGWMSNTGELFF. The CDR3 DNA is TGTGCCAGCAGCTTATTGGCAGGGTGGATGTCGAACACCGGGGAGCTGTTTTTT.

The chain employs TRBV9 and TRBJ2-7; the D gene is possibly TRBD1 (5 bases). CDR1 SGDLS and CDR2 YYNGEE come from the germline V gene. Trimming took off 1 base at V and 2 bases at J, with 13 bases between the two ends. CDR3 length: 15 amino acids. The CDR3 loop is CASSVSPGLTYEQYF. For the CDR3, the DNA is TGTGCCAGCAGCGTAAGTCCAGGGTTGACCTACGAGCAGTACTTC.

V is TRBV5-5 and J is TRBJ1-5, with no clear D. Germline V gives CDR1 SGHKS, CDR2 YYEKEE (reference sequence). This CDR3 has 13 residues. The V end lost 4 bases, the J end lost 6 bases, and 11 bases lay between the germline ends. Here the CDR3 reads CASSPVVSQPQHF. CDR3 nucleotide sequence: TGTGCCAGCAGCCCGGTTGTTAGTCAGCCCCAGCATTTT.

V is TRBV6-5 and J is TRBJ1-2; TRBD1 matches 8 bases. The germline gives CDR1 MNHEY, CDR2 SVGAGI. V dropped 0 bases and J dropped 2; count of bases not matched to a gene: 2. The CDR3 length is 15 residues. Here the CDR3 reads CASSYSWTGNYGYTF. The CDR3 nucleotides read TGTGCCAGCAGTTACTCGTGGACAGGGAACTATGGCTACACCTTC.

The rearrangement uses TRBV12-2 and TRBJ2-7; TRBD1 is the table's D call and was not checked against the DNA. TRBV12-2 is annotated as a pseudogene. The CDR3 spans 16 residues. CDR3 DNA sequence: TGTGCAAGTCGCTCCCAGCCCGGGACAGGGAGTTACGAGCAGTACTTC. The encoded protein is CASRSQPGTGSYEQYF.

The J gene is TRBJ1-1, the V gene TRBV10-1; 8 bases are shared with TRBD1. Germline CDR1 is WNHNN and CDR2 is SYGVQD (reference sequence). The CDR3 has 14 amino acids. V shed 6 bases, J shed 7 bases, and the junction held 10 bases outside the gene matches. The CDR3 loop reads CASSGPGQGYEAFF. The CDR3 DNA reads TGCGCCAGCAGCGGTCCAGGACAGGGATATGAAGCTTTCTTT.

The CDR3, as DNA: TGTGCCAGCAGGGGCGAGACAGGTGGTCTGAACACTGAAGCTTTCTTT. It specifies CASRGETGGLNTEAFF. The genes are TRBV7-9 and TRBJ1-1, with D perhaps TRBD1 (6 bases). There are 16 residues in the CDR3. The V gene's germline CDR1 is SEHNR and CDR2 FQNEAQ (reference sequence). The V end lost 6 bases, the J end lost 0 bases, and 17 bases lay between the germline ends.

The chain uses TRBV6-1 and TRBJ2-7, with D possibly matching TRBD1 (6 bases). Germline-derived CDR1 and CDR2 are MNHNS and SASEGT. V was trimmed by 2 bases and J by 3 bases, leaving 11 bases between them. The CDR3 spans 14 residues. The CDR3 DNA follows: TGTGCCAGCAGTGAACTAGGGACAAGCTACGAGCAGTACTTC. Translating gives CASSELGTSYEQYF.

The chain has TRBV9 and TRBJ1-2; 9 positions agree with TRBD1. V gave up 2 bases and J gave up 8 bases; unmatched junction bases: 19. This CDR3 has 18 residues. From germline, CDR1 is SGDLS and CDR2 YYNGEE. The CDR3 DNA follows: TGTGCCAGCAGCGTCTCCGGGACAGGGCGGATGGGGCTAGGGGGCTACACCTTC. Translation: CASSVSGTGRMGLGGYTF. Supplemented by reference TRBV9 and TRBJ1-2, the full variable domain reads DSGVTQTPKHLITATGQRVTLRCSPRSGDLSVYWYQQSLDQGLQFLIQYYNGEERAKGNILERFSAQQFPDLHSELNLSSLELGDSALYFCASSVSGTGRMGLGGYTFGSGTRLTVV.

The rearrangement joins TRBV9 to TRBJ2-7, with D perhaps matching TRBD1 (6 bases). V was clipped by 4 bases and J by 6 bases, with 20 bases between them. Germline V gene data show CDR1 as SGDLS and CDR2 as YYNGEE. The CDR3 has 15 residues. The CDR3 bases are TGTGCCAGCAGCCCTCAAATGGACAGCTCGGGCGAGCAGTACTTC. Translation gives CASSPQMDSSGEQYF.

The rearrangement joins TRBV4-2 to TRBJ2-2; a weak D match, TRBD2 (6 bases). Trimming shortened V by 8 bases and J by 6 bases, and 19 bases separated the two germline ends. This CDR3 has 15 amino acids. Per the germline V gene, CDR1 is LGHNA and CDR2 is YNFKEQ. The CDR3 sequence is CASGTLAVDPGELFF. The CDR3 bases are TGTGCCAGCGGTACACTAGCCGTCGACCCCGGGGAGCTGTTTTTT.

The rearrangement links TRBV10-2 to TRBJ1-5; D uncertain. This CDR3 spans 14 amino acids. Germline loops: CDR1 WSHSY, CDR2 SAAADI. V gave up 3 bases and J gave up 6 bases, with 12 bases separating them. CDR3 nucleotide sequence: TGCGCCAGCAGTGACCGGTTAGCGGGTCAGCCCCAGCATTTT. As protein: CASSDRLAGQPQHF.

The chain has TRBV5-1 and TRBJ1-4, with D unresolved. The CDR3 spans 15 residues. Germline V gene data show CDR1 as SGHRS and CDR2 as YFSETQ. Trimming removed 5 bases from V and 0 bases from J, with 11 bases in between. DNA for the CDR3: TGCGCCAGCAGACCCAATACTGCAACTAATGAAAAACTGTTTTTT. Translating it yields CASRPNTATNEKLFF.

The V gene is TRBV7-9, the J gene TRBJ2-7; the D is unclear. The CDR3 contains 11 residues. Germline loops: CDR1 SEHNR, CDR2 FQNEAQ (reference sequence). V was trimmed by 9 bases and J by 3 bases, leaving 9 bases between them. The CDR3 DNA reads as TGTGCCAGTGGTTCCTACTACGAGCAGTACTTC. It yields the protein CASGSYYEQYF.